A selection of T cell receptor beta chains follows, all from one sample in a study of shared clonotypes between healthy human individuals. TCRdb keeps only in-frame clones here, not all; method: immunoSEQ multiplex PCR. This table holds approximately 980,000 clones, about three quarters found once. The sequenced sample was memory CD4+ T cells sorted from blood. All receptors derive from a man aged 18 to 30 in good health. Both conserved end residues are part of each CDR3. D genes are given only for firm matches. For some rows the clone size is stated as once, few or many, or as a class when expanded; others skip it.

v_call: TRBV28; d_call: NA; j_call: TRBJ2-7; clone_size: once; cdr3_aa: CASRPTGASYEQYF; cdr3_nt: TGTGCCAGCAGACCGACAGGAGCTTCCTACGAGCAGTACTTC
v_call: TRBV5-4; d_call: NA; j_call: TRBJ2-1; clone_size: NA; cdr3_aa: CASSPPGPGSYNEQFF; cdr3_nt: TGTGCCAGCAGCCCCCCGGGACCCGGCTCCTACAATGAGCAGTTCTTC
v_call: TRBV7-3; d_call: NA; j_call: TRBJ2-2; clone_size: NA; cdr3_aa: CASSPSSNTGELFF; cdr3_nt: TGTGCCAGCAGCCCTAGCAGTAACACCGGGGAGCTGTTTTTT
v_call: TRBV28; d_call: NA; j_call: TRBJ1-6; clone_size: NA; cdr3_aa: CASLPGRSSPLHF; cdr3_nt: TGTGCCAGCCTTCCGGGACGAAGTTCACCCCTCCACTTT
v_call: TRBV9; d_call: TRBD1; j_call: TRBJ1-2; clone_size: NA; cdr3_aa: CASSVGTGSYGYTF; cdr3_nt: TGTGCCAGCAGCGTAGGGACAGGGAGTTATGGCTACACCTTC
v_call: TRBV5-4; d_call: TRBD2; j_call: TRBJ2-3; clone_size: NA; cdr3_aa: CASSGGLAGGFAQYF; cdr3_nt: TGTGCCAGCAGCGGAGGACTAGCGGGGGGGTTTGCGCAGTATTTT
v_call: TRBV5-1; d_call: NA; j_call: TRBJ2-2; clone_size: many; cdr3_aa: CASSLWTFTGTGELFF; cdr3_nt: TGCGCCAGCAGCTTATGGACATTTACGGGGACCGGGGAGCTGTTTTTT
v_call: TRBV6-6; d_call: NA; j_call: TRBJ1-1; clone_size: NA; cdr3_aa: CASRDRQRNTEAFF; cdr3_nt: TGTGCCAGCAGAGACAGACAGAGGAACACTGAAGCTTTCTTT
v_call: TRBV18; d_call: TRBD2; j_call: TRBJ2-2; clone_size: NA; cdr3_aa: CASSPGGLDTGELFF; cdr3_nt: TGTGCCAGCTCACCGGGAGGGCTCGACACCGGGGAGCTGTTTTTT
v_call: TRBV2; d_call: TRBD2; j_call: TRBJ2-7; clone_size: NA; cdr3_aa: CANRAGTSGSAAYEQYF; cdr3_nt: TGTGCCAATCGGGCCGGGACTAGCGGGAGTGCCGCCTACGAGCAGTACTTC
v_call: TRBV5-6; d_call: TRBD2; j_call: TRBJ2-1; clone_size: NA; cdr3_aa: CATSGLTYNEQFF; cdr3_nt: TGTGCCACCTCGGGACTAACCTACAATGAGCAGTTCTTC
v_call: TRBV18; d_call: NA; j_call: TRBJ2-3; clone_size: NA; cdr3_aa: CASSPIQGFTDTQYF; cdr3_nt: TGTGCCAGCTCACCGATTCAGGGGTTCACAGATACGCAGTATTTT
v_call: TRBV7-9; d_call: NA; j_call: TRBJ1-5; clone_size: NA; cdr3_aa: CASSSTGENQPQHF; cdr3_nt: TGTGCCAGCAGCTCTACGGGGGAGAATCAGCCCCAGCATTTT
v_call: TRBV28; d_call: TRBD2; j_call: TRBJ2-7; clone_size: once; cdr3_aa: CASSAGLAGGSYEQYF; cdr3_nt: TGTGCCAGCAGTGCGGGACTAGCGGGGGGAAGCTACGAGCAGTACTTC
v_call: TRBV27; d_call: NA; j_call: TRBJ2-3; clone_size: NA; cdr3_aa: CASRNLRATSTDTQYF; cdr3_nt: TGTGCCAGCAGGAATCTCCGGGCCACAAGCACAGATACGCAGTATTTT
v_call: TRBV9; d_call: NA; j_call: TRBJ2-7; clone_size: NA; cdr3_aa: CASRRGGTATPYEQYF; cdr3_nt: TGTGCCAGCCGTCGTGGGGGGACAGCAACCCCCTACGAGCAGTACTTC
v_call: TRBV15; d_call: NA; j_call: TRBJ2-3; clone_size: NA; cdr3_aa: CATSRRKEGDTQYF; cdr3_nt: TGTGCCACCAGCAGAAGAAAAGAGGGGGATACGCAGTATTTT
v_call: TRBV29-1; d_call: NA; j_call: TRBJ1-3; clone_size: NA; cdr3_aa: CSVEDRENGNTIYF; cdr3_nt: TGCAGCGTTGAAGACAGGGAGAATGGAAACACCATATATTTT
v_call: TRBV2; d_call: TRBD1; j_call: TRBJ2-2; clone_size: NA; cdr3_aa: CASSGDRDTGELFF; cdr3_nt: TGTGCCAGCAGTGGGGACAGGGATACCGGGGAGCTGTTTTTT
v_call: TRBV5-5; d_call: NA; j_call: TRBJ1-1; clone_size: many; cdr3_aa: CASSWRDEAFF; cdr3_nt: TGTGCCAGCAGCTGGCGGGATGAAGCTTTCTTT
v_call: TRBV5-1; d_call: TRBD1; j_call: TRBJ1-1; clone_size: once; cdr3_aa: CASSLGAGGAEAFF; cdr3_nt: TGCGCCAGCAGCTTGGGTGCAGGGGGAGCTGAAGCTTTCTTT
v_call: TRBV5-1; d_call: NA; j_call: TRBJ2-7; clone_size: NA; cdr3_aa: CASSNTGSRYEQYF; cdr3_nt: TGCGCCAGCAGCAACACAGGGAGTAGGTACGAGCAGTACTTC
v_call: TRBV6-5; d_call: NA; j_call: TRBJ2-3; clone_size: few; cdr3_aa: CASSWSGTQYF; cdr3_nt: TGTGCCAGCAGTTGGTCTGGTACGCAGTATTTT
v_call: TRBV7-2; d_call: NA; j_call: TRBJ2-5; clone_size: NA; cdr3_aa: CASSLAYYRSETQYF; cdr3_nt: TGTGCCAGCAGCTTAGCATATTACAGGTCCGAAACCCAGTACTTC
v_call: TRBV20-1; d_call: NA; j_call: TRBJ1-2; clone_size: NA; cdr3_aa: CSRKESYGYTF; cdr3_nt: TGCAGCCGAAAGGAAAGCTATGGCTACACCTTC
v_call: TRBV14; d_call: NA; j_call: TRBJ2-2; clone_size: NA; cdr3_aa: CASSHRGLSPGELFF; cdr3_nt: TGTGCCAGCAGCCATAGGGGACTGAGTCCCGGGGAGCTGTTTTTT
v_call: TRBV11-2; d_call: NA; j_call: TRBJ1-1; clone_size: once; cdr3_aa: CASSLETRSNTEAFF; cdr3_nt: TGTGCCAGCAGCTTAGAGACGAGGTCGAACACTGAAGCTTTCTTT
v_call: TRBV4-3; d_call: TRBD1; j_call: TRBJ1-5; clone_size: many; cdr3_aa: CASSLDRGGSNQPQHF; cdr3_nt: TGCGCCAGCAGCTTGGACAGGGGAGGTAGCAATCAGCCCCAGCATTTT
v_call: TRBV5-1; d_call: NA; j_call: TRBJ2-2; clone_size: NA; cdr3_aa: CASHPQNKNTGELFF; cdr3_nt: TGCGCCAGCCACCCGCAGAACAAGAACACCGGGGAGCTGTTTTTT
v_call: TRBV19; d_call: NA; j_call: TRBJ1-6; clone_size: NA; cdr3_aa: CASSPGLGAGSPLHF; cdr3_nt: TGTGCCAGTAGTCCAGGTTTGGGGGCTGGGTCACCCCTCCACTTT
v_call: TRBV29-1; d_call: NA; j_call: TRBJ1-2; clone_size: NA; cdr3_aa: CSVRAPANYGYTF; cdr3_nt: TGCAGCGTCCGGGCGCCAGCTAACTATGGCTACACCTTC
v_call: TRBV2; d_call: NA; j_call: TRBJ1-5; clone_size: NA; cdr3_aa: CASAVTVNQPQHF; cdr3_nt: TGTGCCAGCGCTGTGACAGTCAATCAGCCCCAGCATTTT
v_call: TRBV7-9; d_call: NA; j_call: TRBJ1-5; clone_size: NA; cdr3_aa: CASSLGGEAGQPQHF; cdr3_nt: TGTGCCAGCAGCTTAGGGGGGGAGGCAGGGCAGCCCCAGCATTTT
v_call: TRBV5-4; d_call: NA; j_call: TRBJ2-7; clone_size: NA; cdr3_aa: CASSLGDSTYEQYF; cdr3_nt: TGTGCCAGCAGCTTGGGTGACAGCACCTACGAGCAGTACTTC
v_call: TRBV7-2; d_call: NA; j_call: TRBJ1-1; clone_size: NA; cdr3_aa: CASSASRGTGKAFF; cdr3_nt: TGTGCCAGCAGCGCATCGCGGGGAACGGGAAAAGCTTTCTTT
v_call: TRBV6-5; d_call: TRBD2; j_call: TRBJ2-7; clone_size: NA; cdr3_aa: CASWTGKLAGVEQYF; cdr3_nt: TGTGCCAGCTGGACAGGAAAACTAGCGGGAGTCGAGCAGTACTTC
v_call: TRBV5-1; d_call: TRBD2; j_call: TRBJ2-5; clone_size: many; cdr3_aa: CASSAEALAGGETQYF; cdr3_nt: TGCGCCAGCAGCGCGGAGGCACTAGCGGGGGGAGAGACCCAGTACTTC
v_call: TRBV30; d_call: NA; j_call: TRBJ1-2; clone_size: NA; cdr3_aa: CAWSVVGQGGYTF; cdr3_nt: TGTGCCTGGAGTGTAGTCGGGCAGGGCGGCTACACCTTC
v_call: TRBV25-1; d_call: TRBD1; j_call: TRBJ1-1; clone_size: NA; cdr3_aa: CASSASGGRTEAFF; cdr3_nt: TGTGCCAGCAGTGCCTCAGGGGGCCGCACTGAAGCTTTCTTT
v_call: TRBV10-2; d_call: TRBD1; j_call: TRBJ1-6; clone_size: once; cdr3_aa: CASSRDRDNSPLHF; cdr3_nt: TGCGCCAGCAGTAGGGACAGGGATAATTCACCCCTCCACTTT
v_call: TRBV6-1; d_call: NA; j_call: TRBJ1-1; clone_size: NA; cdr3_aa: CASTFRGATEAFF; cdr3_nt: TGTGCCAGCACCTTTCGGGGGGCGACTGAAGCTTTCTTT
v_call: TRBV6-5; d_call: TRBD2; j_call: TRBJ2-3; clone_size: few; cdr3_aa: CASRSSGRATNTQYF; cdr3_nt: TGTGCCAGCCGCTCTAGCGGGAGGGCCACAAATACGCAGTATTTT
v_call: TRBV5-1; d_call: NA; j_call: TRBJ2-1; clone_size: NA; cdr3_aa: CASSFPVGDEQFF; cdr3_nt: TGCGCCAGCAGCTTCCCGGTAGGAGATGAGCAGTTCTTC
v_call: TRBV5-4; d_call: NA; j_call: TRBJ1-5; clone_size: NA; cdr3_aa: CASSPKRASYTPQPQHF; cdr3_nt: TGTGCCAGCAGCCCGAAACGGGCCTCCTATACCCCTCAGCCCCAGCATTTT
v_call: TRBV6-6; d_call: NA; j_call: TRBJ2-3; clone_size: few; cdr3_aa: CASSFIDTDTQYF; cdr3_nt: TGTGCCAGCAGTTTTATAGACACAGATACGCAGTATTTT
v_call: TRBV11-2; d_call: NA; j_call: TRBJ2-3; clone_size: NA; cdr3_aa: CASSLFLTDTQYF; cdr3_nt: TGTGCCAGCAGCTTGTTCCTCACAGATACGCAGTATTTT
v_call: TRBV5-6; d_call: NA; j_call: TRBJ2-1; clone_size: NA; cdr3_aa: CASSRARGSYNEQFF; cdr3_nt: TGTGCCAGCAGCAGAGCACGGGGTTCCTACAATGAGCAGTTCTTC